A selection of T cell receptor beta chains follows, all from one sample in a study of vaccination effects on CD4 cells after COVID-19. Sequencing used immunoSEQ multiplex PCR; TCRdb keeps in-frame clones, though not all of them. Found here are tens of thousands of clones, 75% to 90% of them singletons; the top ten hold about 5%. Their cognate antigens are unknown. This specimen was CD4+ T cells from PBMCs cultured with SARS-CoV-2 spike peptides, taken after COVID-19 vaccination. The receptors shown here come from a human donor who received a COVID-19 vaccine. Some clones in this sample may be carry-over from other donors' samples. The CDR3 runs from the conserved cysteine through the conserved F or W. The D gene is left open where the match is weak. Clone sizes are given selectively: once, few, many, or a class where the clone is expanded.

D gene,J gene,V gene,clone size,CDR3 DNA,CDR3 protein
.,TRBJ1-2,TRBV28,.,TGTGCCAGCAGCCCCGGGACGAAGAATGGCTACACCTTC,CASSPGTKNGYTF
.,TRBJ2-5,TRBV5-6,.,TGTGCCAGCAGTTTGGGATTTGAGACCCAGTACTTC,CASSLGFETQYF
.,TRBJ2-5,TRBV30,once,TGTGCCTGGAGTGTACCTAGCGTGAGGGGAGAGACCCAGTACTTC,CAWSVPSVRGETQYF
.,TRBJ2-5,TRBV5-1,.,TGCGCCAGCAGCTTGGTCGGGGGGCTGGAGACCCAGTACTTC,CASSLVGGLETQYF
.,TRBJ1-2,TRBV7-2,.,TGTGCCAGCAGCTCGCCCCGCGGGAAAGGGACCTATGGCTACACCTTC,CASSSPRGKGTYGYTF
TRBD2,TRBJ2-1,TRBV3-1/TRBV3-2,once,TGTGCCAGCAGGGATATGACTAGCGGGGGGGCTGACTACAATGAGCAGTTCTTC,CASRDMTSGGADYNEQFF
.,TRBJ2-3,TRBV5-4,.,TGTGCCAGCAGCACCCCGGGACTGAGCACAGATACGCAGTATTTT,CASSTPGLSTDTQYF
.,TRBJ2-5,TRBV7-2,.,TGTGCCAGCAGCTTAGTCCCAGGATCGGAGACCCAGTACTTC,CASSLVPGSETQYF
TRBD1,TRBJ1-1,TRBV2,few,TGTGCCAGCAGGGACATGGGGCAAGGGGGCGAAGCTTTCTTT,CASRDMGQGGEAFF
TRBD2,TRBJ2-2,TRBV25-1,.,TGTGCCAGCAGTGAATATGGCGGGAGAGGGGAGCTGTTTTTT,CASSEYGGRGELFF
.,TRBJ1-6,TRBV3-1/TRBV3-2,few,TGTGCCAGCAGCCAACGGACAGAAAGACTCCACTTT,CASSQRTERLHF
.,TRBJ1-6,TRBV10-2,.,TGCGCCAGCAGAAATGGAGGGGGGGGATCTCATTCACCCCTCCACTTT,CASRNGGGGSHSPLHF
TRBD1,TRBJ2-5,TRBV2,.,TGTGCCAGCAGTGGACAGGGACAAGAGACCCAGTACTTC,CASSGQGQETQYF
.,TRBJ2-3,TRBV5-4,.,TGTGCCAGCAGCTTGGCGGGGGGCAGGGCAGATACGCAGTATTTT,CASSLAGGRADTQYF
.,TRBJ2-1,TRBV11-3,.,TGTGCCAGCAGCTTAAAGGCGGGGGCGAACAATGAGCAGTTCTTC,CASSLKAGANNEQFF
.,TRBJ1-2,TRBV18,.,TGTGCCAGCTCACCAACGGTTGCAGGTGTGGATGGCTACACCTTC,CASSPTVAGVDGYTF
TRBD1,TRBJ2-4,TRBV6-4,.,TGTGCCAGCAGTGATGCGGGACAGGGAAACATTCAGTACTTC,CASSDAGQGNIQYF
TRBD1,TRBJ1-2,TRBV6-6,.,TGTGCCAGCAGTTACCGGGGACAGGGGTCGAACGGCTACACCTTC,CASSYRGQGSNGYTF
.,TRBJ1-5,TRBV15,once,TGTGCCACCAGCAGAGATCCTGGGAGCAATAGCAATCAGCCCCAGCATTTT,CATSRDPGSNSNQPQHF
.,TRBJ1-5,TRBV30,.,TGTGCCTGGAGTGGTCACCCCGAGGGAAATCAGCCCCAGCATTTT,CAWSGHPEGNQPQHF
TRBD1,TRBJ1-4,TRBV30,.,TGTGCCTGGAGTGAAACAGGGGGCAGAAGGGAAAAACTGTTTTTT,CAWSETGGRREKLFF
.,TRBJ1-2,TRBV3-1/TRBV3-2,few,TGTGCCAGCAGCCAAAGGGGGACCCCGGGAGACTATGGCTACACCTTC,CASSQRGTPGDYGYTF
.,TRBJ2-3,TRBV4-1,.,TGCGCCAGCAGCCAAGTAATTGGCTCAAGACCAGATACGCAGTATTTT,CASSQVIGSRPDTQYF
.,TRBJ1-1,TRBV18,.,TGTGCCAGCTCACCCGGGTTGGGGACTGAAGCTTTCTTT,CASSPGLGTEAFF
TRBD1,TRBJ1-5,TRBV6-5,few,TGTGCCAGCAGTTATTTGGGACAGGGAAGCAATCAGCCCCAGCATTTT,CASSYLGQGSNQPQHF
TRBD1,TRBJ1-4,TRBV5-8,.,TGTGCCAGCAGCCCGGGAGGGGGGACAGATAATGAAAAACTGTTTTTT,CASSPGGGTDNEKLFF
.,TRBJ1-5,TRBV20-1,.,TGCAGTGCTAGTCCCAGAGGAGGCGATCAGCCCCAGCATTTT,CSASPRGGDQPQHF
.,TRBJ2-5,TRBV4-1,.,TGCGCCAGGGCCCAAGAGACCCAGTACTTC,CARAQETQYF
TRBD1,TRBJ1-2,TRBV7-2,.,TGTGCCAGCAGCTTAAGGGGGACAGGGTCTAACTATGGCTACACCTTC,CASSLRGTGSNYGYTF
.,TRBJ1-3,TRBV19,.,TGTGCCAGTAGTATCTTGGATTCCTCTGGAAACACCATATATTTT,CASSILDSSGNTIYF
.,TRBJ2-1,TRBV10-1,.,TGCGCCAGCAGTGAGTCGGCTGTGAGCTCCTACAATGAGCAGTTCTTC,CASSESAVSSYNEQFF
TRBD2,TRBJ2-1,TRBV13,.,TGTGCCAGCAGCTCCAAGACTAGCGGGGGGCTCCGCTATGAGCAGTTCTTC,CASSSKTSGGLRYEQFF
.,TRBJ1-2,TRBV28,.,TGTGCCAGCGTTGGTTTCCTGGGAGACAGCAACTATGGCTACACCTTC,CASVGFLGDSNYGYTF
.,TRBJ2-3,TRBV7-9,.,TGTGCCAGCAGCTCCGTCTCCGGGACCAGCACAGATACGCAGTATTTT,CASSSVSGTSTDTQYF
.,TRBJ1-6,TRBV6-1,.,TGTGCCAGCAGTGAAAAAGAGAGTTCACCCCTCCACTTT,CASSEKESSPLHF
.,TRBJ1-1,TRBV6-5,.,TGTGCCAGCATACGAGGCGGGGGCACTGAAGCTTTCTTT,CASIRGGGTEAFF
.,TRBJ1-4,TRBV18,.,TGTGCCAGCTCACCGGGGTTCGGGGAAAAACTGTTTTTT,CASSPGFGEKLFF
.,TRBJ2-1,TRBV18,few,TGTGCCAGCTCACTAAGACAGGACTACAATGAGCAGTTCTTC,CASSLRQDYNEQFF
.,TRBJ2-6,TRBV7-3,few,TGTGCCAGCAGCTTATCGGGGGTTGGGGCCAACGTCCTGACTTTC,CASSLSGVGANVLTF
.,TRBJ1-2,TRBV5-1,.,TGCGCCAGCAGCAAACGACTGGGACAATCATACTATGGCTACACCTTC,CASSKRLGQSYYGYTF
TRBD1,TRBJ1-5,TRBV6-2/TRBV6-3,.,TGTGCCAGCAGTTACTTAATTGACAGGGGAAGCAATCAGCCCCAGCATTTT,CASSYLIDRGSNQPQHF
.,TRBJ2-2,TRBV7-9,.,TGTGCCAGCAGCTTAGCAGGGGCCGGAAACACCGGGGAGCTGTTTTTT,CASSLAGAGNTGELFF
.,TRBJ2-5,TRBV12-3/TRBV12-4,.,TGTGCCAGCAGTTACAGGGAGACCCAGTACTTC,CASSYRETQYF
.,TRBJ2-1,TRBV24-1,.,TGTGCCACCAGTGCTTCGGTCGGGGCCTCCTACAATGAGCAGTTCTTC,CATSASVGASYNEQFF
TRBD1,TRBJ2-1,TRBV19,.,TGTGCCAGTAGTAAAGACAGGGGTTCTTACAATGAGCAGTTCTTC,CASSKDRGSYNEQFF
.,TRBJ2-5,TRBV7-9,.,TGTGCCAGCAGCCCCTGGACCAACAGCCAAGAGACCCAGTACTTC,CASSPWTNSQETQYF